This TCR beta chain was profiled in a study of blood T cells in healthy people across ages (dated by TCRdb to the mid-2010s). In the study overall: In model experiments, roughly one uniquely barcoded TCR beta cDNA molecule per two T cells was captured by template switching. To track age-related changes in TCR beta repertoire diversity, the study relied on deep sequencing normalized with unique cDNA molecular identifiers. The donors were split into four age groups: young (average around 16 years), middle-aged (roughly 39), aged (about 62) and long-lived (about 82). Using the same blood draw, the study looked at two additional independent replicas of 1 million unique cDNA reads for two donors, one aged 18 to 30 and the other aged 80 or older. The investigation overall reported the following: Estimates of total diversity from one million sequenced T cells were regarded as lower bounds and underestimates. As age increased, observed TCR beta diversity per million T cells dropped in a roughly linear way, and a significant reduction was already evident by age roughly 40. Compared with the aged group, more naive CD4+ T cells, fewer expanded clones and increased TCR diversity were shown by the long-lived group, suggesting age selection. A strong correlation was found between observed TCR beta diversity and the percentage of naive T cells measured by flow cytometry. Since profiling was done on bulk unsorted PBMCs, naive and antigen-experienced compartments could not be conclusively compared. The CMV infection status of donors was not known, potentially confounding age-related changes in expanded clonotypes.

In its sample, this clonotype was seen a few times. Its specific antigen is unknown. No base quality values were provided; no much bigger clone lies one nucleotide off. Systemically healthy Caucasian individuals from Russia, some 38 in total and aged roughly 6 to 100 years, were included as donors. Roughly 10 milliliters of peripheral blood were collected from each donor into EDTA-treated Vacutainer tubes. Ficoll-Paque density-gradient centrifugation was used to isolate PBMCs, with at least 7 million obtained per sample. Trizol reagent was used to extract total RNA from the PBMCs, yielding at least 5.5 micrograms per sample. For every donor, flow cytometry on a PBMC aliquot measured the percentage of naive CD45RAhigh/CD27high T cells. The library was obtained by 5' RACE. The listed sequencing device is Illumina HiSeq 2500. The second PCR ran for about 7 to 11 cycles and used a J-beta primer mix along with a sample-barcoded 5' primer. Each TCR beta cDNA molecule received a unique molecular identifier from a template-switch 5' adaptor carrying 12 random nucleotides. Each sample yielded at least 2.5 million CDR3-containing paired-end reads. All of the RNA was converted into first-strand cDNA using the Mint cDNA synthesis kit, with a TRBC-specific oligonucleotide serving as the primer. After uracil-DNA glycosylase treatment, a first 18-cycle PCR used universal primers M1SS and BC2_uni_R on all cDNA. Regarding the original processing steps: For normalization, 1 million high-quality reads were randomly selected from each sample, with every read carrying a distinct molecular identifier. Instead of being binned into consensus sequences, reads that shared molecular identifiers were thrown out. MiTCR, set to a Q25 quality threshold and the strictest error-elimination algorithm, was used for CDR3 identification, clonotype clustering and error correction. A nonparametric unseen species model using Euler transformation provided a lower-bound estimate of total TCR beta diversity. The public reads were reanalyzed by TCRdb: fastp trimming at Q25, MiXCR alignment, in-frame beta chains only. When rows share a CDR3 protein, they turn into one entry using the most common DNA and genes. These V and J calls derive from TCRdb rather than the authors' analysis. For this sample the table gives approximately 780,000 distinct CDR3 sequences, of which under 30% were detected only once. Clones ranked in the top ten supply 3% of the sample.

The CDR3, from cysteine to phenylalanine, totals 13 residues. The DNA shown is the 39-base CDR3, in frame from base 1. Trimming removed 6 bases from V and 2 bases from J, leaving 11 bases between the germline ends. These data were likewise used in another study, on T cells of mothers and their children. Per that second paper: Nine systemically healthy Caucasian individuals served as donors, namely three mothers together with their six children. cDNA synthesis used all of the extracted RNA, with roughly 1.5 ug of RNA in each 15 ul reaction. In the second PCR, sample barcodes and 2-4 random nucleotides were introduced via the M1S primer. Over 8.5 million TCR beta CDR3 reads came from each mother, compared with millions of reads from each child. TCR recombination output is similarly shaped by thymic selection in related and unrelated pairs, with a minor effect exerted by inherited differences. Normalized repertoire overlap in related mother-child pairs was always slightly higher than in unrelated mother-child pairs, but the difference was never significant. No persistent microchimeric T cell clones were detected, at a sensitivity of approximately 110 clones per million clonotypes. In the study, deep NGS was used to compare the TCR beta repertoires of mothers and children, and features distinguishing related mother-child pairs from unrelated individuals were sought. On average, the children were roughly 10 +/- 4 years old, while the mothers were about 38 +/- 4 years old. After adapters were ligated using NEBNext reagents, the libraries underwent 100+100 nt paired-end sequencing on an Illumina HiSeq 2000. To prevent cross-contamination, the mother and child libraries were prepared a month apart and were sequenced in separate runs. Between roughly 500,000 and 2,100,000 distinct TCR beta clonotypes were identified per donor. Naive TCR beta clonotypes were estimated from low-frequency clonotypes matched to each donor's FACS-determined naive share, without sorting.

The receptor was derived from a boy aged 5-17 years in good health. The sequence links TRBV12-3 or TRBV12-4 to TRBJ2-7; the D gene is perhaps TRBD1, from 6 matching bases. Sequencing was done on a sample of blood. The nucleotide sequence is given as TGTGCCAGCAGCACAGGGTTCCCCTACGAGCAGTACTTC. This yields the protein CASSTGFPYEQYF.